The rows below give T cell receptor beta chains drawn from one sample of a study of blood T cell repertoires in COVID-19. Libraries were prepared by immunoSEQ multiplex PCR; TCRdb keeps only in-frame clonotypes and omits some of them. Here the sample spans about 83,000 clones, about 82% being singletons. The sequencing input was peripheral blood. All receptors come from a woman older than 75 with acute or convalescent COVID-19. The CDR3 runs from the conserved cysteine through the conserved F or W. D genes are given only for firm matches. Clone size is given for some rows only: seen once, a few or many times, or a class if the clone is expanded.

d_call | clone_size | j_call | v_call | cdr3_nt | cdr3_aa
TRBD1 | - | TRBJ1-1 | TRBV2 | TGTGCCAGCACCACGGGACAGGGCGGGACTGAAGCTTTCTTT | CASTTGQGGTEAFF
- | - | TRBJ2-2 | TRBV25-1 | TGTGCCAGCAGTGAATCTCTTTTCACCGGGGAGCTGTTTTTT | CASSESLFTGELFF
TRBD1 | few | TRBJ2-5 | TRBV15 | TGTGCCACCAGCAGAGCAGGGACAGGGCCAGAGACCCAGTACTTC | CATSRAGTGPETQYF
- | - | TRBJ2-3 | TRBV7-2 | TGTGCCAGGTCCCGACTTTCCACAGATACGCAGTATTTT | CARSRLSTDTQYF
- | - | TRBJ1-3 | TRBV11-3 | TGTGCCAGCAGCTTACAAGGGGGGGTCCTCAGCTCTGGAAACACCATATATTTT | CASSLQGGVLSSGNTIYF
TRBD1 | - | TRBJ1-2 | TRBV5-1 | TGCGCCAGCAGCCCCTTGTGGGGGGGACAGGGGGCGCGTGACTATGGCTACACCTTC | CASSPLWGGQGARDYGYTF
TRBD1 | - | TRBJ2-2 | TRBV30 | TGTGCCTGGAGTGTGGGGACAGGGTCCGGGGAGCTGTTTTTT | CAWSVGTGSGELFF
TRBD1 | - | TRBJ1-1 | TRBV6-6 | TGTGCCAGCACCTACGGGACAGCGAACACTGAAGCTTTCTTT | CASTYGTANTEAFF
TRBD1 | - | TRBJ1-5 | TRBV2 | TGTGCCAGCAGCGGGACAGGGGGCCGTCAGCCCCAGCATTTT | CASSGTGGRQPQHF
- | - | TRBJ1-5 | TRBV28 | TGTGCCAGCAGTCCAAGGGGCATTGACAATAATCAGCCCCAGCATTTT | CASSPRGIDNNQPQHF
- | - | TRBJ1-1 | TRBV25-1 | TGTGCCAGCCGCCAGGCAGGGTCAGGGGTTCTTACTGAAGCTTTCTTT | CASRQAGSGVLTEAFF
TRBD1 | - | TRBJ2-5 | TRBV7-9 | TGTGCCAGCAGCCACCGGGACAGCAAAGAGACCCAGTACTTC | CASSHRDSKETQYF
- | - | TRBJ2-3 | TRBV9 | TGTGCCAGCAGCGTAGAGTCAGGGAAGGTGGATACGCAGTATTTT | CASSVESGKVDTQYF
- | - | TRBJ1-3 | TRBV7-8 | TGTGCCAGCAGCTTAGCAAGGGGCTCTGGAAACACCATATATTTT | CASSLARGSGNTIYF
- | - | TRBJ1-2 | TRBV7-2 | TGTGCCAGCAGCTTAGGGGTAACAGGGACCTACACCTTC | CASSLGVTGTYTF
- | - | TRBJ2-5 | TRBV5-1 | TGCGCCAGCAGCGGAGAGACTAGGAGAGAGACCCAGTACTTC | CASSGETRRETQYF
- | - | TRBJ2-7 | TRBV18 | TGTGCCAGCTCATTGGGACAATTCAACGAGCAGTACTTC | CASSLGQFNEQYF
- | - | TRBJ2-4 | TRBV6-5 | TGTGCCAGCAGGCGCGACCGGGACACTAAAAACATTCAGTACTTC | CASRRDRDTKNIQYF
TRBD2 | - | TRBJ2-1 | TRBV30 | TGTGCCTGGAGCATCGGGACTAACCTCCCCAATGAGCAGTTCTTC | CAWSIGTNLPNEQFF
- | - | TRBJ1-1 | TRBV5-1 | TGCGCCAGCAGCCTCCCCGGACAGATGAACACTGAAGCTTTCTTT | CASSLPGQMNTEAFF
- | once | TRBJ2-3 | TRBV27 | TGTGCCAGCAGTTTAGCGGGGGCTGTCACAGATACGCAGTATTTT | CASSLAGAVTDTQYF
TRBD1 | - | TRBJ2-7 | TRBV6-5 | TGTGCCAGCCGCCGGACAGGGACCGGCTACGAGCAGTACTTC | CASRRTGTGYEQYF
- | - | TRBJ1-6 | TRBV30 | TGTGCCTGGAGTGCAGGGATCTTGAGTTCACCCCTCCACTTT | CAWSAGILSSPLHF
TRBD2 | few | TRBJ2-7 | TRBV3-1/TRBV3-2 | TGTGCCAGCAGCCAAGGCCCAGCGGGGTACGAGCAGTACTTC | CASSQGPAGYEQYF
- | - | TRBJ2-5 | TRBV12-3/TRBV12-4 | TGTGCCAGCAGTTCCCTAGCTCTGGAGACCCAGTACTTC | CASSSLALETQYF
TRBD1 | - | TRBJ1-1 | TRBV9 | TGTGCCAGCAGCGCAACAGGGGGCGCAGGGAACACTGAAGCTTTCTTT | CASSATGGAGNTEAFF
TRBD1 | - | TRBJ1-6 | TRBV9 | TGTGCCAGCAGCCAGTTAGGGGGCAATTCACCCCTCCACTTT | CASSQLGGNSPLHF
TRBD1 | - | TRBJ1-1 | TRBV28 | TGTGCCAGCAGTCCCCGGGACAGGGAATATACTGAAGCTTTCTTT | CASSPRDREYTEAFF
- | - | TRBJ2-2 | TRBV11-2 | TGTGCCAGCAGCTTGGTTTCGGGTCTCGCTGTCACCGGGGAGCTGTTTTTT | CASSLVSGLAVTGELFF
TRBD1 | once | TRBJ1-5 | TRBV4-1 | TGCGCCAGCAGCCAAGCCCCGGGACAGAATCAGCCCCAGCATTTT | CASSQAPGQNQPQHF
TRBD1 | - | TRBJ1-2 | TRBV7-8 | TGTGCCAGCAGCCGAGAGGGGACAGGGGCTCTCAGCACCTTC | CASSREGTGALSTF
- | - | TRBJ1-1 | TRBV14 | TGTGCCAGCAGCCACAGGGGAGACGGCACTGAAGCTTTCTTT | CASSHRGDGTEAFF
TRBD1 | - | TRBJ1-4 | TRBV29-1 | TGCAGCGTTGCCCCACAGACAGGGGGTAATGAAAAACTGTTTTTT | CSVAPQTGGNEKLFF
- | - | TRBJ1-2 | TRBV28 | TGTGCCAGCAGTTCGTTCTATGGCTACACCTTC | CASSSFYGYTF
- | - | TRBJ2-5 | TRBV6-5 | TGTGCCAGCAGTTTGGCGGGGTTGGGTCAAGAGACCCAGTACTTC | CASSLAGLGQETQYF
TRBD1 | - | TRBJ1-2 | TRBV9 | TGTGCCAGCAGCGTAGCGACCACAGGGGTATCTGGCTACACCTTC | CASSVATTGVSGYTF
TRBD1 | - | TRBJ2-7 | TRBV10-3 | TGTGCCATCAGCCCGGGACAGGGGAACGAGCAGTACTTC | CAISPGQGNEQYF
TRBD1 | - | TRBJ1-6 | TRBV7-8 | TGTGCCAGCAGCTTCGCCGTATTGGCAGGGGGAGACATCTATAATTCACCCCTCCACTTT | CASSFAVLAGGDIYNSPLHF
TRBD1 | - | TRBJ2-7 | TRBV27 | TGTGCCAGCAGTTTATCGCCCCCAGGGGGCAATACGGGCGAGCAGTACTTC | CASSLSPPGGNTGEQYF
- | - | TRBJ1-1 | TRBV11-2 | TGTGCCAGCAGCGGGCGGGGTTGGGACACTGAAGCTTTCTTT | CASSGRGWDTEAFF
TRBD1 | - | TRBJ2-5 | TRBV25-1 | TGTGCCAGCAGTGGCGACAGGGGATCCCAAGAGACCCAGTACTTC | CASSGDRGSQETQYF